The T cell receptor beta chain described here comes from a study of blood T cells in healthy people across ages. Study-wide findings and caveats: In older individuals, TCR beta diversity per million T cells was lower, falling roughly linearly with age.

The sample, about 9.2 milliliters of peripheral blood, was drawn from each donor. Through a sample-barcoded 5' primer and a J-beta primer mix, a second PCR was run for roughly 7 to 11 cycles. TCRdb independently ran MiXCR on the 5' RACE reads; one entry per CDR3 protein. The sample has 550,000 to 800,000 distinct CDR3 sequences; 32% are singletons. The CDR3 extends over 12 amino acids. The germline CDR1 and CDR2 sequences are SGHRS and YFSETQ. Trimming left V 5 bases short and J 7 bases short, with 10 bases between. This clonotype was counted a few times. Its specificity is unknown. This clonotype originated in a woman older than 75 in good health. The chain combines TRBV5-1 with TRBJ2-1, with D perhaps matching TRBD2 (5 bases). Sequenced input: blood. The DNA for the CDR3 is TGCGCCAGCAGGGCTCGGGGAAATGAGCAGTTCTTC. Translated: CASRARGNEQFF.